This is a list of T cell receptor beta chains from one sample in a study of T cells in Graves' hyperthyroidism and ophthalmopathy. TCRdb recomputed calls from the multiplex PCR reads with MiXCR, one row per CDR3 protein. The table records 400,000 or so distinct CDR3 sequences, 13% to 15% of them present only once. Sequencing used blood. All receptors derive from a woman aged 55-69 years with Graves' ophthalmopathy. Both conserved end residues are part of each CDR3. D genes are given only for firm matches. Clone size, where shown, is once, few, many, or a class for clones that have expanded.

j_call: TRBJ1-2; d_call: TRBD1; v_call: TRBV27; clone_size: .; cdr3_nt: TGTGCCAGCAGCCGACAGGAGACAGGGTCACATGGCTACACCTTC; cdr3_aa: CASSRQETGSHGYTF
j_call: TRBJ2-4; d_call: TRBD1; v_call: TRBV6-1; clone_size: once; cdr3_nt: TGTGCCAGCAGTGCGGGACAGGGGGACCCCCCGGACATTCAGTACTTC; cdr3_aa: CASSAGQGDPPDIQYF
j_call: TRBJ2-2; d_call: TRBD1; v_call: TRBV7-9; clone_size: .; cdr3_nt: TGTGCCAGCAGCTACCGGGACAGGGGTTTCACCGGGGAGCTGTTTTTT; cdr3_aa: CASSYRDRGFTGELFF
j_call: TRBJ2-1; d_call: TRBD1; v_call: TRBV29-1; clone_size: .; cdr3_nt: TGCAGCGTTTCAGACAGGGGAGCCTACAATGAGCAGTTCTTC; cdr3_aa: CSVSDRGAYNEQFF
j_call: TRBJ2-1; d_call: .; v_call: TRBV2; clone_size: many; cdr3_nt: TGTGCCAGCAGCCCCACCAGATACGCCTACAATGAGCAGTTCTTC; cdr3_aa: CASSPTRYAYNEQFF
j_call: TRBJ2-7; d_call: .; v_call: TRBV6-6; clone_size: few; cdr3_nt: TGTGCCAGCAGTTACCAACAGGGTTCGTTAGTCGAGCAGTACTTC; cdr3_aa: CASSYQQGSLVEQYF
j_call: TRBJ2-1; d_call: .; v_call: TRBV11-2; clone_size: many; cdr3_nt: TGTGCCAGCAGCTTAGCAAAACAGGGATATGAGCAGTTCTTC; cdr3_aa: CASSLAKQGYEQFF
j_call: TRBJ2-3; d_call: .; v_call: TRBV12-3/TRBV12-4; clone_size: few; cdr3_nt: TGTGCCAGCAGTCCCTGGGAAAGAATTACAGATACGCAGTATTTT; cdr3_aa: CASSPWERITDTQYF
j_call: TRBJ1-1; d_call: .; v_call: TRBV3-1; clone_size: many; cdr3_nt: TGTGCCAGCAGCCAAGATGGGGGGATATCAGGAGGTGAAGCTTTCTTT; cdr3_aa: CASSQDGGISGGEAFF
j_call: TRBJ2-7; d_call: TRBD1; v_call: TRBV6-1; clone_size: many; cdr3_nt: TGTGCCAGCGGGGACAGTGCCTACGAGCAGTACTTC; cdr3_aa: CASGDSAYEQYF